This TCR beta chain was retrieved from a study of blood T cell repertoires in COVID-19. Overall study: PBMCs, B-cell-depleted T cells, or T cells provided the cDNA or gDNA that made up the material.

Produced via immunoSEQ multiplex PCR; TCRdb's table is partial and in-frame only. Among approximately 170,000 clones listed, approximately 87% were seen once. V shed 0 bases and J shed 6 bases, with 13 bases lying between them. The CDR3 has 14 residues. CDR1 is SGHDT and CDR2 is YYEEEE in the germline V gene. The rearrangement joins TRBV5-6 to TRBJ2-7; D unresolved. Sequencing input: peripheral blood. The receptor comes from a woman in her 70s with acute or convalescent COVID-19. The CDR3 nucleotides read TGTGCCAGCAGCTTGGATCCCAGTTCGGGCGAGCAGTACTTC. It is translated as CASSLDPSSGEQYF.